This T cell receptor (beta chain) was identified during a study of cytomegalovirus exposure and HLA in healthy donors (dated by TCRdb to 2015 to 2018). The study in broad terms: According to an earlier analysis of several hundred of the donors, about 179 million T cells yielded 95 million to 140 million unique TCR beta sequences and about 300 Gb of sequence data. Using immunosequencing, the study profiled T cell repertoires from fewer than 700 subjects and related those repertoires to cytomegalovirus serostatus. An earlier analysis of 587 of the donors applied high-throughput TCR beta sequencing to assess whether each TCR beta V gene segment acted as functional or pseudogenic. A separate validation cohort of approximately 120 different subjects was used in addition to the 666-subject first cohort. Roughly five DR-DQ haplotypes were handled as single units for association and clustering because linkage in the cohort was strong. The study combined high-throughput TCR immunosequencing, statistical association of individual TCRs with disease status, and machine learning to predict cytomegalovirus infection status. In a later analysis, previously published TCR beta repertoires from 500 to 750 donors were re-analyzed and high-resolution HLA genotyping was added so that TCR occurrence patterns could be studied. Donor age, sex, ethnicity and CMV serostatus were compiled together with the repertoire data. Across some 400 genotyped donors of the cohort, an average of about 250,000 unique TCR beta nucleotide sequences per donor were sequenced, and approximately 19% of those sequences were non-productive. In the later analysis, no new phenotypic data were used to find candidate immune exposures; instead, reliance was placed on TCR beta sequences and their occurrence across donors. Of the 300 to 500 genotyped donors, less than 90% were placed in the genetic ancestry cluster associated with self-reported Caucasian donors. The number of donors typed differed by locus, with about 620-630 for A, B, C, DRB1 and DQB1, roughly 520 for DQA1, under 610 for DPA1, and around 430 for DPB1. A later genetic analysis took genome-wide SNP genotypes for about 55% of the roughly 670 donors and used that subset as a discovery cohort. All discovery cohort repertoires had been generated on a single sequencing platform. The aim of the study was to test whether cataloging public T cell receptors could identify signatures of past pathogen exposure. An early release covering some 640 HLA-typed donors comprised 250 to 350 gigabases of sequencing data and some 79 million unique TCR sequences. Both class I and class II loci were covered by HLA typing, at four-digit resolution. What the work shows at the level of the full study, not this receptor alone: A total of 150 or so TCR beta chains were listed by the study as associated with cytomegalovirus. According to a later analysis, TCR association rates differed among HLA loci, with DRB1 alleles showing the most associated TCRs and HLA-C alleles showing the fewest. When HLA alleles, especially DR and DQ, strongly co-occurred, TCR associations were difficult to assign to individual alleles. In vitro tests confirmed that a few of the cytomegalovirus-associated TCR beta chains recognize cytomegalovirus antigens. An earlier analysis of 587 of the donors showed that most TCR beta V segments appeared in productive rearrangements either about 87% or about 30% of the time, which broadly matched IMGT annotations. Roughly uniform sequencing depth across donors was assumed in presence/absence analyses, although this assumption may not hold. The earlier analysis of some 560 of the donors excluded 15 to 20 rarely observed V segments, including chromosome 9 orphons, because counts were too low. Cytomegalovirus status was reported to be diagnosed by the classifier with high specificity and sensitivity in both the original and validation cohorts. Across donors, most TCR sequences were observed very rarely, whereas some public TCRs were present in many individuals. Linkage disequilibrium might explain the correlated functional status among segregating V segments, but an unknown experimental factor could not be ruled out. A later analysis associated approximately 17,000 TCR beta sequences with specific HLA alleles at a false discovery rate of 0.05. The sequencing pipeline was judged likely to have produced a cluster of highly shared sequence variants as a technical artifact. An association between a missense DCLRE1C variant and V-gene and J-gene trimming of TCR beta chains was found in a later genetic analysis and replicated in an independent cohort. According to the authors, the approach could potentially be generalized to other disease states and immunological phenotypes. The 87-base-pair reads could not distinguish some IMGT-functional V segments, including TRBV6-2 and TRBV6-3, so those segments were excluded. The only immune exposure information available for the cohort was CMV serostatus. In a later genetic analysis, fewer N-insertions in productive TCRs were reported among donors in an Asian-associated ancestry cluster than the roughly 710-donor mean. A further reported finding was that TCR beta sequences accurately predicted the HLA-A and HLA-B alleles for most subjects in the first cohort. HLA typing was unavailable for some donors at each locus, so association tests used only the typed subset. According to a later analysis, parvovirus B19, influenza, CMV and Epstein-Barr virus appeared linked to several top co-occurrence clusters. In a later analysis, HLA-associated TCR beta chains showed more clonal expansion and lower generation probabilities than non-associated chains that were equally common. Only TCR beta chains were sequenced in this cohort, and the absence of alpha or paired-chain data limited detectable features. A later analysis found that most CMV-associated TCR beta chains appeared HLA-restricted, with HLA associations seemingly driven largely by CMV exposure.

Receptor amplification or capture employed the immunoSEQ multiplex PCR assay. For the multiplex PCR, a mixture combining 60 forward primers for TCR Vbeta segments and 13 reverse primers for TCR Jbeta segments was used. A multiplex PCR assay on genomic DNA amplified the CDR3 region of rearranged TCR beta genes. Amplified TCR beta libraries were sequenced as 87-base-pair reads on the Illumina HiSeq System. On the authors' methods: In a later analysis, tens of millions of unique TCR beta chains were counted across the 666 repertoires, and around 11 million of these chains were shared by at least two donors. To remove PCR and sequencing errors, raw reads were error-corrected and collapsed into unique sequences using a nearest-neighbor algorithm that merged closely related sequences. Alignment of CDR3 sequences to IMGT reference sequences was used to assign V, D and J gene segments. For a sequence to be retained, a match of at least six nucleotides to both a V gene segment and a J gene segment was required. A rearrangement was called productive if the CDR3 had no stop codons and remained in frame with V and J, and every other rearrangement was called non-productive. CDR3 was defined by IMGT convention, running from the second conserved V-encoded cysteine to the conserved J-encoded phenylalanine. Sequences without an unambiguous match to a single V gene segment were excluded from the earlier analysis of about 640 of the donors. In an earlier analysis of a few hundred of the donors, V segments were called functional above 56.7% productive rearrangements and were called segregating when the between-donor standard deviation exceeded 5%. A statistical classification framework was built for diagnosing cytomegalovirus status from the catalog of TCR beta chain sequences. A later analysis assigned V and J genes by comparing TCR nucleotide sequences with IMGT/GENE-DB human TR gene sequences. The TCRdist pipeline was used in a later analysis to assign CDR3 sequences and most-parsimonious VDJ recombination scenarios. In a later analysis, each TCR beta chain was defined by its CDR3 amino acid sequence together with its V-gene family, and reads lacking a unique V-gene family were excluded. In a later analysis, 500 to 650 highly shared, low-generation-probability nucleotide sequences were removed to address suspected cross-contamination and a sequencing artifact. In a later analysis, a clonal expansion index for each public chain was calculated from normalized within-repertoire ranks of inferred template counts. In a later analysis, generation probabilities were computed using a VDJ recombination model fitted to out-of-frame rearrangements, and the results were checked against IGoR. Hypergeometric tests were used in a later analysis to score TCR-TCR, TCR-HLA and TCR-CMV co-occurrence, with a repertoire-size bias correction applied to the TCR pairs. A later analysis estimated false discovery rates by permuting HLA or CMV assignments 20 times. In a later analysis, co-occurring TCRs were grouped using DBSCAN, with TCRdist sequence similarity added in when clustering inside HLA-allele-positive subsets. Repertoires with fewer than 30,000 or more than 120,000 public chains, plus five repertoires with anomalous nucleotide sharing, were excluded from co-occurrence clustering. TCRdb stores this immuneACCESS table with in-frame sequences only. Part of the clones is absent; in the studies checked, under half of the shortfall reflects unresolved V genes, and no reason is known for the rest. V, J and clone size are taken as reported in that table, and D and trimming were inferred from the DNA itself. The sample data list 100,000 to 150,000 clones, and approximately 84% of these were observed just once. The ten largest clones represent under 5% of the sample.

On this clone: Its target antigen remains unknown. The sample holds no much larger clone one base away, and base qualities are not on file.

The cohort consisted of fewer than 700 healthy bone marrow donors. Cohort members were all nominally healthy when sampled, although unrecorded immune exposures were likely present. The donor tested CMV seropositive, placing the donor among the approximately 290 seropositive members of the cohort. A peripheral blood sample was provided by each donor, and peripheral blood mononuclear cells were used for TCR beta sequencing. The Qiagen DNeasy Blood Extraction Kit was used to extract genomic DNA from the blood cell samples. The germline V gene encodes CDR1 MNHEY and CDR2 SMNVEV (reference sequence). The CDR3 runs 17 residues from the cysteine to the phenylalanine. CDR3 DNA only is kept here, 51 bases in frame from base 1. Clipping removes 6 bases from V and 1 base from J, with 13 as the unmatched junction base count.

The sample taken for sequencing was PBMCs. The TCR sequence derives from a man aged 18 to 29 in good health and CMV-seropositive. The sequence is built from TRBV27 and TRBJ1-1; the central 8 bases match TRBD1. The CDR3 region reads CASRLHGTGTGNTEAFF. The nucleotide sequence is TGTGCCAGCAGATTACATGGAACCGGGACAGGGAACACTGAAGCTTTCTTT.